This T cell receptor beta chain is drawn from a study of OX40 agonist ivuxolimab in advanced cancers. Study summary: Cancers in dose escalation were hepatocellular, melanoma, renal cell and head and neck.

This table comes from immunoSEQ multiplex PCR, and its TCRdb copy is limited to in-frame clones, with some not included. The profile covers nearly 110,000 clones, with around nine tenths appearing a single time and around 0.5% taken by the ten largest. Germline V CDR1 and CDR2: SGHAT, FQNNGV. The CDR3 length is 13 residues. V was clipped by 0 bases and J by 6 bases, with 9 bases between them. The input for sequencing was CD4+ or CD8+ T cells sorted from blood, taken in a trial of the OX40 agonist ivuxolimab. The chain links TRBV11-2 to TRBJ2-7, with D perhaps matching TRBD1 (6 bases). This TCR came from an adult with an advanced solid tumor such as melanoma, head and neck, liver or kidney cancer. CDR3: CASSLDEGGEQYF. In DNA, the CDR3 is TGTGCCAGCAGCTTAGATGAAGGGGGCGAGCAGTACTTC.